Below are 27 T cell receptor beta chains sequenced from a single sample in a study of cytomegalovirus exposure and HLA in healthy donors. This PCR relied on a set of 60 Vbeta primers and 13 Jbeta primers. Libraries were prepared by immunoSEQ multiplex PCR; TCRdb keeps only in-frame clonotypes and omits some of them. The sample carries 170,000 or so clones, around 74% recorded once. Sequenced input: PBMCs. These receptors originate from a woman aged 30 to 39 in good health and CMV-seronegative.

The chain is built from TRBV30 and TRBJ1-2; D is unclear. Germline CDR1 is GTSNPN and CDR2 is SVGIG (reference sequence). The V and J ends lost 0 bases and 6 bases respectively, with 11 bases between them. The CDR3 covers 13 residues. The CDR3 sequence: CAWSVRGQDGYTF. The CDR3 DNA sequence: TGTGCCTGGAGTGTACGAGGGCAGGATGGCTACACCTTC. Looking up the rest from reference TRBV30 and TRBJ1-2 gives the full variable domain: SQTIHQWPATLVQPVGSPLSLECTVEGTSNPNLYWYRQAAGRGLQLLFYSVGIGQISSEVPQNLSASRPQDRQFILSSKKLLLSDSGFYLCAWSVRGQDGYTFGSGTRLTVV.

The gene calls are TRBV7-6 and TRBJ2-7; D gene uncertain. Trimming removed 1 base at V and 6 bases at J, with 13 bases between. This CDR3 has 14 amino acids. Germline V gene data show CDR1 as SGHVS and CDR2 as FNYEAQ. CDR3 DNA: TGTGCCAGCAGCTTAGTCCCGGGTAGTTCCGAGCAGTACTTC. Its translation is CASSLVPGSSEQYF.

This clone showed up many times. The rearrangement uses TRBV6-1 and TRBJ2-1; 10 nucleotides align to TRBD2. V lost 1 base and J lost 6; bases outside the gene matches: 3. The germline V gene encodes CDR1 MNHNS and CDR2 SASEGT. The CDR3 is 15 residues long. The CDR3 here is CASSEGSGGVNEQFF. Written as DNA, the CDR3 is TGTGCCAGCAGTGAAGGAAGCGGGGGGGTCAATGAGCAGTTCTTC.

The genes are TRBV10-3 and TRBJ1-6; D is ambiguous. The V end lost 0 bases, the J end lost 15 bases, and 12 bases lay between the germline ends. Germline V gene sequence: CDR1 ENHRY, CDR2 SYGVKD. This CDR3 has 13 residues. DNA for the CDR3: TGTGCCATCAGTGAGTCGGACTTTAAGCACCTCCACTTT. This encodes CAISESDFKHLHF.

The chain joins TRBV5-6 to TRBJ2-5; 7 nucleotides align to TRBD2. The CDR3 runs 14 residues. The V segment lost 3 bases and the J segment 2 bases; nucleotides outside the gene matches: 4. Germline V gene sequence: CDR1 SGHDT, CDR2 YYEEEE. The CDR3 region is CASSSWTRQETQYF. In DNA form, the CDR3 reads TGTGCCAGCAGCTCCTGGACTAGGCAAGAGACCCAGTACTTC. Combining the CDR3 with reference TRBV5-6 and TRBJ2-5 gives the whole variable domain DAGVTQSPTHLIKTRGQQVTLRCSPKSGHDTVSWYQQALGQGPQFIFQYYEEEERQRGNFPDRFSGHQFPNYSSELNVNALLLGDSALYLCASSSWTRQETQYFGPGTRLLVL.

The chain has TRBV5-4 and TRBJ2-7; possibly TRBD1 for D (5 bases). Germline V gives CDR1 SGHNT, CDR2 YYREEE (reference sequence). V gave up 4 bases and J gave up 4 bases, with 12 bases separating them. This CDR3 spans 13 amino acids. The CDR3 loop reads CASSLTAGYEQYF. The CDR3 region has the DNA TGTGCCAGCAGCCTGACAGCAGGGTACGAGCAGTACTTC.

This clone has just a few counts. The chain recombines TRBV7-9 with TRBJ1-4; D not resolved. Germline loops: CDR1 SEHNR, CDR2 FQNEAQ (reference sequence). Trimming cost V 5 bases and J 8 bases, with 15 bases left between them. This CDR3 is built from 14 residues. As DNA, the CDR3 is TGTGCCAGCAGCGACTCTGTGGTCCAAGAAAAACTGTTTTTT. It encodes CASSDSVVQEKLFF.

This chain joins TRBV5-1 and TRBJ1-2; 9 bases line up with TRBD1. The germline gives CDR1 SGHRS, CDR2 YFSETQ. V dropped 5 bases and J dropped 8; count of bases not matched to a gene: 10. The CDR3 sequence is 14 residues long. The CDR3, as DNA: TGCGCCAGCAGACTCGGACAGGGGAGGAAGGGCTACACCTTC. Its protein product is CASRLGQGRKGYTF.

The chain combines TRBV11-3 with TRBJ2-2, with TRBD1 identical over 7 bases. This CDR3 has 15 amino acids. CDR1 is SGHNT and CDR2 is YENEEA in the germline V gene. With 5 bases clipped from V and 1 base from J, the junction kept 4 bases outside the gene matches. The CDR3 sequence is CASSPRTGNTGELFF. In DNA form, the CDR3 reads TGTGCCAGCAGCCCCAGGACAGGGAACACCGGGGAGCTGTTTTTT.

Concerning this clone: Mismatch with germline at one junction end may stem from a read error. The chain is built from TRBV10-3 and TRBJ2-6; D is possibly TRBD2 (7 bases). Germline-derived CDR1 and CDR2 are ENHRY and SYGVKD. This CDR3 region has 16 residues. As DNA, the CDR3 is TGTGCCATCAGTGAGTCGGGGGGGCGTGGGGCCAACGGCCTGACTTTC. It yields the protein CAISESGGRGANGLTF.

The chain links TRBV9 to TRBJ2-1, with 8 bases matching TRBD2. With 2 bases clipped from V and 7 bases from J, the junction kept 14 bases outside the gene matches. Germline loops: CDR1 SGDLS, CDR2 YYNGEE. This CDR3 has 17 amino acids. The CDR3 here is CASSVELRGGLGNEQFF. The CDR3 DNA follows: TGTGCCAGCAGCGTGGAACTACGGGGGGGCCTGGGGAATGAGCAGTTCTTC.

This clone was seen once. J is TRBJ2-1 and V is TRBV6-6, with a possible D match to TRBD1 (6 bases). The CDR3 length is 10 residues. CDR1 MNHNY and CDR2 SVGAGI come from the germline V gene (reference sequence). V was clipped by 6 bases and J by 9 bases, with 6 bases between them. The CDR3 bases are TGTGCCAGCAGGGGGGCTGAGCAGTTCTTC. This translates into CASRGAEQFF.

The chain joins TRBV11-2 to TRBJ1-4; a possible D gene is TRBD1 (5 bases). The CDR3 covers 17 residues. V was shortened by 0 bases and J by 7 bases, with 18 bases between the two germline ends. CDR1 is SGHAT and CDR2 is FQNNGV in the germline V gene. This chain's CDR3 is CASSLDQYRDSREKLFF. The CDR3 nucleotides read TGTGCCAGCAGCTTAGACCAGTACCGGGACTCTCGTGAAAAACTGTTTTTT. Together with reference TRBV11-2 and TRBJ1-4, the CDR3 gives the full variable domain: EAGVAQSPRYKIIEKRQSVAFWCNPISGHATLYWYQQILGQGPKLLIQFQNNGVVDDSQLPKDRFSAERLKGVDSTLKIQPAKLEDSAVYLCASSLDQYRDSREKLFFGSGTQLSVL.

About this clone: At the DNA level, this CDR3 is encoded by other sequences in the same sample as well. The chain carries TRBV7-9 and TRBJ1-5; the D gene is possibly TRBD1 (6 bases). The V and J ends lost 3 bases and 3 bases respectively, with 9 bases between them. This CDR3 region has 14 residues. CDR1 is SEHNR, CDR2 FQNEAQ, per germline (reference sequence). Here the CDR3 DNA reads TGTGCCAGCAGCTTTGGACAGCTCAATCAGCCCCAGCATTTT. Protein sequence: CASSFGQLNQPQHF.

The J gene is TRBJ1-1, the V gene TRBV5-1; D uncertain. CDR1 and CDR2 from the germline V gene are SGHRS and YFSETQ. V gave up 4 bases and J gave up 2 bases, with 12 bases separating them. The CDR3 extends over 14 amino acids. DNA for the CDR3: TGCGCCAGCAGCCCCCTCGAGGGTAACACTGAAGCTTTCTTT. It specifies CASSPLEGNTEAFF.

The chain carries TRBV5-1 and TRBJ2-5; 8 nucleotides line up with TRBD2. The CDR3 contains 13 residues. Trimming at V came to 3 bases and at J to 5 bases, leaving 3 bases not matched to a gene. Germline V gene sequence: CDR1 SGHRS, CDR2 YFSETQ. CDR3 amino acids: CASSSGGAETQYF. CDR3 DNA sequence: TGCGCCAGCAGCTCCGGGGGGGCCGAGACCCAGTACTTC. Based on the CDR3 plus reference TRBV5-1 and TRBJ2-5, the full variable domain is KAGVTQTPRYLIKTRGQQVTLSCSPISGHRSVSWYQQTPGQGLQFLFEYFSETQRNKGNFPGRFSGRQFSNSRSEMNVSTLELGDSALYLCASSSGGAETQYFGPGTRLLVL.

A single count supports this clone. V and J are TRBV12-5 and TRBJ2-7; D may be TRBD1 (6 bases). The CDR3 sequence is 12 residues long. Trimming pared 6 bases from V and 5 bases from J, leaving 11 bases between. CDR1 and CDR2 (germline): LGHNT, FRNRAP. The CDR3 nucleotides are TGTGCTAGTGGACAGGGATTCAACGAGCAGTACTTC. Its protein product is CASGQGFNEQYF.

V gene TRBV5-4 combines with J gene TRBJ2-7; 7 bases line up with TRBD2. The ends lost 4 bases at V and 1 base at J; junction bases unmatched: 11. Germline V gene lookup returns CDR1 SGHNT and CDR2 YYREEE (reference sequence). The CDR3 extends over 16 amino acids. CDR3 loop: CASSPSGGRSSYEQYF. The CDR3 nucleotides read TGTGCCAGCAGCCCTTCGGGGGGTCGATCTTCCTACGAGCAGTACTTC.

The rearrangement uses TRBV6-5 and TRBJ2-7, with a weak D call TRBD1 (6 bases). The CDR3 has 13 amino acids. Germline CDR1 reads MNHEY; CDR2 reads SVGAGI. V lost 5 bases, J lost 4 bases, and 12 bases lay in between. CDR3 nucleotide sequence: TGTGCCAGCAGTCAAGCGACAGGATACGAGCAGTACTTC. As protein: CASSQATGYEQYF.

V gene TRBV28 combines with J gene TRBJ1-1; D call uncertain. CDR1 and CDR2 (germline): MDHEN, SYDVKM. V was cut by 1 base and J by 0 bases, with 12 bases left in between. The CDR3 totals 16 residues. CDR3: CASSLSAQRLNTEAFF. Here the CDR3 DNA reads TGTGCCAGCAGTTTATCCGCCCAGAGGTTGAACACTGAAGCTTTCTTT. The entire variable domain, with the rest obtained from reference TRBV28 and TRBJ1-1, is as follows: DVKVTQSSRYLVKRTGEKVFLECVQDMDHENMFWYRQDPGLGLRLIYFSYDVKMKEKGDIPEGYSVSREKKERFSLILESASTNQTSMYLCASSLSAQRLNTEAFFGQGTRLTVV.

The V gene is TRBV27, the J gene TRBJ2-7; D might be TRBD2 (5 bases). CDR1 is MNHEY, CDR2 SMNVEV, per germline (reference sequence). CDR3 size: 15 residues. V gave up 7 bases and J gave up 6 bases, with 22 bases separating them. CDR3: CASNLAGLPVGEQYF. The CDR3 region has the DNA TGTGCCAGCAATTTGGCAGGACTTCCGGTGGGCGAGCAGTACTTC.

The rearrangement links TRBV9 to TRBJ2-2; 7 nucleotides line up with TRBD1. With 5 bases clipped from V and 1 base from J, the junction kept 2 bases outside the gene matches. Germline CDR1 and CDR2: SGDLS and YYNGEE. The CDR3 is made up of 14 amino acids. The CDR3 is CASSPGGNTGELFF. The CDR3 DNA reads TGTGCCAGCAGTCCAGGGGGGAACACCGGGGAGCTGTTTTTT.

This chain connects TRBV5-4 to TRBJ2-5; TRBD2 matches 9 bases. The CDR3 length is 17 residues. Germline V CDR1 and CDR2: SGHNT, YYREEE (reference sequence). The V gene end was trimmed by 4 bases and the J gene end by 5 bases; junction bases not matched to a gene: 15. The CDR3 region has the DNA TGTGCCAGCAGCCTGGGTTGGCTAGCGGGGTCCGATGAGACCCAGTACTTC. Translation: CASSLGWLAGSDETQYF.

The rearrangement joins TRBV5-1 to TRBJ2-5; 13 bases are a match to TRBD2. CDR1 and CDR2 from the germline V gene are SGHRS and YFSETQ. The CDR3 runs 16 residues. The V and J ends lost 4 bases and 5 bases, in that order; junction bases with no gene match: 8. CDR3 in amino acids: CASSGTSGGVRETQYF. Here the CDR3 DNA reads TGCGCCAGCAGCGGAACTAGCGGGGGGGTCCGGGAGACCCAGTACTTC.

V and J are TRBV15 and TRBJ1-1; TRBD1 might be the D (5 bases). Germline V gives CDR1 LNHNV, CDR2 YYDKDF (reference sequence). CDR3 length: 16 residues. Trimming stripped 4 bases from V and 5 bases from J, with 20 bases between. The CDR3 region is CATSNPRASARTEAFF. The CDR3 coding sequence is TGTGCCACCAGCAACCCCAGGGCCTCGGCGAGGACTGAAGCTTTCTTT.

The chain links TRBV2 to TRBJ1-2, with TRBD1 identical over 8 bases. The germline gives CDR1 SNHLY, CDR2 FYNNEI. Trimming removed 6 bases from V and 5 bases from J; junction bases left unmatched: 5. This CDR3 is 13 amino acids long. In DNA form, the CDR3 reads TGTGCCAGCAGAGGACAGGGTCTTTATGGCTACACCTTC. Protein product: CASRGQGLYGYTF.

A note on this clone: Germline and junction disagree at one end, which may indicate a read error. The chain carries TRBV7-7 and TRBJ2-3; 9 positions match TRBD2. This CDR3 has 15 residues. The germline V gene encodes CDR1 SSHAT and CDR2 FNYEAQ (reference sequence). CDR3 amino acids: CASSLAASGVDTQYF. The CDR3 coding sequence is TGTGCTAGCAGCTTAGCTGCTAGCGGGGTGGATACGCAGTATTTT. Supplemented by reference TRBV7-7 and TRBJ2-3, the full variable domain reads GAGVSQSPRYKVTKRGQDVTLRCDPISSHATLYWYQQALGQGPEFLTYFNYEAQPDKSGLPSDRFSAERPEGSISTLTIQRTEQRDSAMYRCASSLAASGVDTQYFGPGTRLTVL.